A selection of T cell receptor beta chains follows, all from one sample in a study of shared clonotypes between healthy human individuals. Data came from immunoSEQ multiplex PCR; TCRdb stores just in-frame clones and leaves some out. The sample lists around 2.1 million clones, about 94% seen once, with around 0.13% in the top ten. Sequenced material: naive CD4+ T cells sorted from blood. The receptor source for this set is a young man in good health. Each CDR3 is given without its conserved first and last residue.

>TRBV11-2|TRBJ1-6
ASSFQGYNSPLH
>TRBV19|TRBJ1-1
ASSAKGNTEAF
>TRBV29-1|TRBJ2-7
SVDDRGYEQY
>TRBV5-1|TRBJ2-2
ASTPVGGSVTGELF
>TRBV28|TRBJ2-3
ATSVRRRGTDTQY
>TRBV4-1|TRBJ2-1
ASAAGQGRGEQF
>TRBV6-1|TRBJ1-4
ASSFTPGTNEKLF
>TRBV20-1|TRBJ2-5
SATHQETQY
>TRBV29-1|TRBJ1-2
SVVLGQGAGYT
>TRBV6-1|TRBJ1-2
ASTPGQGIYGYT
>TRBV21-1|TRBJ1-2
ASSKGVRVYGYT
>TRBV27|TRBJ1-6
ASSLLPSGGGNPPLH
>TRBV9|TRBJ2-5
ASSLWEGEETQY
>TRBV5-1|TRBJ1-3
ASSFGQGGSGNTIY
>TRBV6-1|TRBJ2-1
ATLFLAGVRNEQF
>TRBV4-1|TRBJ2-4
ASSQEAPTSGGRLAKNIQY
>TRBV10-3|TRBJ2-1
AISESQGAPLGNEQF
>TRBV4-3|TRBJ2-1
ASSQEGQNEQF
>TRBV5-6|TRBJ2-1
ASSSYGLALLF
>TRBV13|TRBJ2-5
ASSLQGKLETQY
>TRBV5-1|TRBJ1-1
ASSLRGNTEAF
>TRBV30|TRBJ1-1
AWSPSFPTEAF
>TRBV5-5|TRBJ2-7
ASSFFYGTAAYEQY
>TRBV5-6|TRBJ2-7
ASSFSGTGHYEQY
>TRBV7-9|TRBJ2-7
ASSFAASSYEQY
>TRBV7-2|TRBJ1-2
ASSFGAAGQVT
>TRBV5-6|TRBJ2-1
ASSLTGALIYNEQF
>TRBV11-2|TRBJ2-2
ASSFLGLRTGELF
>TRBV29-1|TRBJ1-5
SVDMGGDQPQH
>TRBV6-1|TRBJ1-2
ASVRTGALSYGYT
>TRBV5-1|TRBJ2-7
ASSLDLAGAYEQY
>TRBV27|TRBJ2-7
ASSANPGQGSSYEQY
>TRBV10-3|TRBJ2-2
AISGGLAGNTGELF
>TRBV6-1|TRBJ1-3
ASSSDRFLGTIY
>TRBV9|TRBJ2-1
ASSESLAGLGNEQF
>TRBV7-2|TRBJ1-2
ASSLDSPGGRGYT
>TRBV6-6|TRBJ2-7
ASSYSGEITEQY
>TRBV18|TRBJ1-2
ASSPGARSYGYT
>TRBV10-3|TRBJ1-1
AISRTGTMNTEAF
>TRBV5-4|TRBJ2-2
ASSFKGNTGELF
>TRBV18|TRBJ1-5
ASSPQSNPGTGNQPQH
>TRBV18|TRBJ2-5
ASSPETGETQY
>TRBV19|TRBJ1-6
ASSITAVDSSYNSPLH
>TRBV11-2|TRBJ1-5
ASSLGTGNQPQH
>TRBV10-3|TRBJ1-5
ATSNREGNQPQH
>TRBV6-5|TRBJ2-1
ASRHRTFWGEQF
>TRBV5-1|TRBJ1-2
ASSLLQGGYGYT
>TRBV5-1|TRBJ2-2
ASRENRANTGELF
>TRBV18|TRBJ2-5
ASSRGLAGEETQY
>TRBV7-3|TRBJ1-6
ASSLIPGGGSPLH
>TRBV7-9|TRBJ2-1
ASSPRGSHSEQF
>TRBV6-1|TRBJ2-6
ASDAGSSGANVLT
>TRBV5-1|TRBJ2-5
ASTTGAETQY
>TRBV28|TRBJ1-5
ASRAPQAGAVSNQPQH
>TRBV15|TRBJ2-7
ATSRGQIYEQY
>TRBV5-8|TRBJ1-4
ASSLRRVSDEKLF
>TRBV11-1|TRBJ1-5
ATPDRGKLKPQH
>TRBV5-1|TRBJ2-7
ASSLPTSEQY
>TRBV5-1|TRBJ2-7
ASSSSRLPAYEQY